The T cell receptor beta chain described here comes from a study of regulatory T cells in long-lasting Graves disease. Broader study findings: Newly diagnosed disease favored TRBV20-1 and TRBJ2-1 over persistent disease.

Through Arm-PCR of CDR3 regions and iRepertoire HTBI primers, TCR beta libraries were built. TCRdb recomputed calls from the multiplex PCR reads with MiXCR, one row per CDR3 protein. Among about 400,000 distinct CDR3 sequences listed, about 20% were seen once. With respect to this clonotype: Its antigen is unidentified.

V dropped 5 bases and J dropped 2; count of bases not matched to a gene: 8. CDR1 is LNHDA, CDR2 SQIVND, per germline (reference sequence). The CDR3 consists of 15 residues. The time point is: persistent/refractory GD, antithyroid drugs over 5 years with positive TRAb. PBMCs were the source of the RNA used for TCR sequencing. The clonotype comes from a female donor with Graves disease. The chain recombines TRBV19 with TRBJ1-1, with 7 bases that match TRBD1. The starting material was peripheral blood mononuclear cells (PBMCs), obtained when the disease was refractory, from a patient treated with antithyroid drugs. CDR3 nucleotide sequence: TGTGCCAGTAGTGGTGAGGGGGCGGGAAACACTGAAGCTTTCTTT. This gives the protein CASSGEGAGNTEAFF.